A selection of T cell receptor beta chains follows, all from one sample in a study of cytomegalovirus exposure and HLA in healthy donors. The protocol was immunoSEQ multiplex PCR, while the TCRdb copy is restricted to in-frame clones and leaves out a portion. This sample yields around 120,000 clones, of which 74% are seen a single time; approximately 2.5% belongs to the top ten. Sequenced sample: PBMCs. The receptors here all came from a man between 50 and 59 years old in good health and CMV-seropositive. CDR3s leave out the opening cysteine and the closing phenylalanine or tryptophan.

v_call cdr3_aa
TRBV7-2 ASSLLDFYNEQF
TRBV2 ASSVTDTNTEAF
TRBV5-4 ASSLRLGGYT
TRBV19 ASSVSRQPQH
TRBV5-4 ASSPRTSGGDTQY
TRBV14 ASSQDGAGTNTEAF
TRBV5-1 ASSLDLGSDETQY
TRBV9 ASSFGQGRTDTQY
TRBV29-1 SVFTRISGANGLT
TRBV28 ASSTSRGPQH
TRBV4-1 ASSQGLQGNTGELF
TRBV6-1 ASSNQQGFYGYT
TRBV10-3 AIGSPGETQY
TRBV2 ASSVFGGSGTDTQY
TRBV5-1 ASSLWVAGGPTYEQY
TRBV6-4 ASSELAGGTGELF
TRBV7-2 ASSLDAQVSSYEQY
TRBV4-1 ASSRRQGVIGYT
TRBV5-5 ASRPAGAGANTEAF
TRBV30 AWSAQAGGYT
TRBV29-1 SVLYTNEKLF
TRBV9 ASSPDPNTEAF
TRBV19 ASSHDSGRFTDTQY
TRBV2 ASSDRGSYGYT
TRBV7-2 ASSLLDRVHGYT
TRBV5-1 ASSLGTSGQETQY
TRBV28 ASSLSADLSYEQY
TRBV2 ASSGQGHEQY
TRBV4-1 ASSQEISGAPPDTQY
TRBV27 ASSPGQGYEQY
TRBV23-1 ASSLGDSEATYEQY
TRBV2 ASSQRQVENYGYT
TRBV10-3 AISEGGSYGYT
TRBV19 ASKQETTNEKLF
TRBV6-1 ASSITGQGFEKLF
TRBV19 ASSKDRIATNEKLF
TRBV6-5 ASSYGNGELF
TRBV5-6 ASSAQGGNQPQH
TRBV9 AGSRQTNTEAF
TRBV27 ASSPPGLAGNTDTQY
TRBV11-2 ASSPTGVGGETQY
TRBV19 ASSQEHSGQGDTKQF